The 18 T cell receptor beta chains below come from one sample, sequenced in a study of prognosis after radiotherapy for stage I lung cancer (dated by TCRdb to about 2021). Sequencing was carried out with an Illumina HiSeq 3000. Two rounds of multiplex PCR were performed to amplify the TCR beta CDR3 region from genomic DNA. The first PCR round used primers specific to each TRBV and TRBJ gene, and the primer sequences were filed in Chinese patent CN105087789A. The public reads were run again by TCRdb, first through fastp at Q25 and then through MiXCR, and only productive beta chains were kept. Each entry is one CDR3 protein sequence, shown with its most common DNA and genes. This sample is represented by around 27,000 distinct CDR3 sequences; roughly 31% of them were singletons. Roughly an eighth of the sample lies in the top ten. The sequencing here drew on PBMCs, taken before or after stereotactic body radiation therapy (not recorded which). These receptors were collected from a donor aged 50 or older with non-small cell lung cancer.

This clonotype was detected many times. The V gene is TRBV20-1, the J gene TRBJ2-7, with D possibly matching TRBD1 (6 bases). Germline V CDR1 and CDR2: DFQATT, SNEGSKA (reference sequence). The V and J ends lost 3 bases and 6 bases respectively, with 15 bases between them. There are 13 residues in the CDR3. Written as DNA, the CDR3 is TGCAGTGCTAGGGAGGACAGACCCTTCGAGCAGTACTTC. Amino acids: CSAREDRPFEQYF.

This clonotype showed up many times. The V call is TRBV6-1, the J call TRBJ1-1; D is uncertain. This CDR3 contains 13 residues. The V end was cut by 2 bases, the J end by 5 bases, with 9 bases between. Germline assignment: CDR1 MNHNS and CDR2 SASEGT. The CDR3 sequence: CASSEIPDTEAFF. The CDR3 DNA follows: TGTGCCAGCAGTGAAATCCCCGATACTGAAGCTTTCTTT.

This clonotype was seen many times. The rearrangement joins TRBV6-1 to TRBJ2-1; 13 positions match TRBD2. This CDR3 has 15 amino acids. The J segment lost 8 bases and the V segment lost 10 bases, leaving 11 bases of the junction unmatched. In germline, CDR1 is MNHNS, CDR2 SASEGT. CDR3 sequence: CAILELAGGRDEQFF. The CDR3 DNA reads TGTGCCATCCTTGAACTAGCGGGAGGGAGGGATGAGCAGTTCTTC.

This clonotype showed up many times. The genes are TRBV3-1 and TRBJ1-2, with D possibly being TRBD1 (5 bases). Germline V gene data show CDR1 as LGHDT and CDR2 as YNNKEL (reference sequence). The CDR3 has 15 residues. Trimming cost V 5 bases and J 0 bases, with 13 bases left between them. CDR3: CASSAPGTANYGYTF. The CDR3 nucleotides are TGTGCCAGCAGCGCCCCCGGGACGGCTAACTATGGCTACACCTTC.

There are many counts of this clonotype. V usage is TRBV5-1 and J usage is TRBJ2-7; TRBD1 might be the D (5 bases). V was cut by 2 bases and J by 0 bases, with 9 bases left in between. CDR3 size: 14 residues. Per the germline V gene, CDR1 is SGHRS and CDR2 is YFSETQ. The CDR3 coding sequence is TGCGCCAGCAGCTTCGACAGTTCCTCCTACGAGCAGTACTTC. Protein sequence: CASSFDSSSYEQYF. Full variable domain (outside the CDR3, taken from reference TRBV5-1 and TRBJ2-7): KAGVTQTPRYLIKTRGQQVTLSCSPISGHRSVSWYQQTPGQGLQFLFEYFSETQRNKGNFPGRFSGRQFSNSRSEMNVSTLELGDSALYLCASSFDSSSYEQYFGPGTRLTVT.

This clonotype was seen many times. The chain is built from TRBV5-4 and TRBJ2-7, with 7 nucleotides matching TRBD1. The trim removed 4 bases at V and 6 bases at J, leaving 10 bases unmatched. This CDR3 region has 14 residues. CDR1 is SGHNT, CDR2 YYREEE, per germline (reference sequence). The CDR3 region is CASSRQGPLVEQYF. The CDR3 coding sequence is TGTGCCAGCAGCCGACAGGGACCCCTGGTCGAGCAGTACTTC.

This clonotype was counted ten times or more. The CDR3 sequence: CASSAHLGQGAIYGYTF. CDR3 in DNA: TGTGCCAGCAGCGCACACCTCGGACAGGGCGCAATCTATGGCTACACCTTC. This sequence joins TRBV7-8 and TRBJ1-2, with 8 nucleotides matching TRBD1. J gave up 4 bases and V 5 bases, and 15 bases lay outside the gene matches. There are 17 residues in the CDR3. The germline V gene encodes CDR1 SGHVS and CDR2 FQNEAQ.

V is TRBV2 and J is TRBJ2-2; D possibly matches TRBD1 or TRBD2 (5 bases each). There are 17 residues in the CDR3. V was cut by 8 bases and J by 3 bases, with 22 bases left in between. Germline CDR1 and CDR2: SNHLY and FYNNEI. The CDR3 reads CASGPNGGGRDTGELFF. CDR3 sequence (DNA): TGTGCCAGCGGACCTAATGGTGGGGGAAGGGACACCGGGGAGCTGTTTTTT.

At least ten counts were recorded for this clonotype. The V call is TRBV19, the J call TRBJ2-5; D is perhaps TRBD1 or TRBD2 (5 bases each). Germline loops: CDR1 LNHDA, CDR2 SQIVND (reference sequence). The CDR3 sequence is 13 residues long. V was cut by 6 bases and J by 2 bases, with 10 bases left in between. The CDR3 DNA is TGTGCCAGTAGCGGGACGGGGCAAGAGACCCAGTACTTC. This translates into CASSGTGQETQYF.

On this clonotype itself: A far bigger clonotype differs at one base, so this is likely a read error. The rearrangement uses TRBV6-5 and TRBJ1-6, with TRBD1 matching over 9 bases. Germline assignment: CDR1 MNHEY and CDR2 SVGAGI. The CDR3 length is 16 residues. CDR3 nucleotide sequence: TGTGCCAGCAGTAATACTCGTGGGGACAGGGATTCAACCCTCCACTTT. Its protein product is CASSNTRGDRDSTLHF.

On this clonotype itself: A read error is likely here: a far larger clone is one base away. This sequence joins TRBV6-2 or TRBV6-3 and TRBJ1-5, with a weak D call TRBD1 (6 bases). The CDR3 has 18 amino acids. V shed 2 bases and J shed 0 bases, with 17 bases lying between them. Germline V CDR1 and CDR2: MNHEY, SVGEGT. The CDR3 region is CASSYGLVAGVSNQPQHF. The CDR3 DNA reads TGTGCCAGCAGTTACGGTTTGGTGGCAGGGGTTAGCAATCAGCCCCAGCATTTT.

This rearrangement joins TRBV20-1 to TRBJ1-4; 8 nucleotides line up with TRBD1. V dropped 3 bases and J dropped 10; count of bases not matched to a gene: 25. The germline CDR1 and CDR2 sequences are DFQATT and SNEGSKA (reference sequence). This CDR3 has 19 residues. The CDR3 DNA follows: TGCAGTGCTAGTTGGGGAACAATGGGTGACAGGGGAACAATGAGAAAACTGTTTTTT. Its protein product is CSASWGTMGDRGTMRKLFF.

A word on this clonotype: A single base separates this from a much larger clone, so it may be a read error. The chain recombines TRBV5-4 with TRBJ2-3; no reliable D call. V lost 3 bases to trimming and J lost 3 bases, with 11 bases between them. The CDR3 runs 14 residues. Germline values: CDR1 SGHNT, CDR2 YYREEE (reference sequence). The CDR3 loop is CASSSILVTDTQYF. The CDR3 coding sequence is TGTGCCAGCAGCTCCATCCTCGTGACAGATACGCAGTATTTT.

This clonotype was recorded many times. V usage is TRBV6-4 and J usage is TRBJ1-5; tentatively, D is TRBD1 (5 bases). CDR1 is MRHNA, CDR2 SNTAGT, per germline. This CDR3 region has 14 residues. V was cut by 4 bases and J by 5 bases, with 12 bases left in between. The CDR3 nucleotides read TGTGCCAGCAGTGTCCCCGGGGGGGATCAGCCCCAGCATTTT. It translates to CASSVPGGDQPQHF.

This clonotype was counted at least ten times. The genes are TRBV9 and TRBJ2-2, with D unresolved. CDR1 SGDLS and CDR2 YYNGEE come from the germline V gene. Between the trimmed V and J ends, which lost 2 bases and 0 bases, there was a span of 5 bases. The CDR3 spans 14 residues. CDR3 sequence: CASSVQANTGELFF. The DNA for the CDR3 is TGTGCCAGCAGCGTTCAGGCGAACACCGGGGAGCTGTTTTTT. Using reference TRBV9 and TRBJ2-2 for the parts outside the CDR3, the full variable domain is DSGVTQTPKHLITATGQRVTLRCSPRSGDLSVYWYQQSLDQGLQFLIQYYNGEERAKGNILERFSAQQFPDLHSELNLSSLELGDSALYFCASSVQANTGELFFGEGSRLTVL.

This clonotype has at least ten counts. The chain employs TRBV6-9 and TRBJ1-2; TRBD1 matches 9 bases. CDR1 MNHGY and CDR2 SVAAGI come from the germline V gene. CDR3 length: 16 residues. The V segment lost 3 bases and the J segment 0 bases; nucleotides outside the gene matches: 5. In DNA, the CDR3 is TGTGCCAGCAGTTACCTAACAGGGGGCCCTAACTATGGCTACACCTTC. Translated, it gives CASSYLTGGPNYGYTF.

This clonotype came up many times. The chain recombines TRBV9 with TRBJ2-3; TRBD2 matches at 7 bases. The CDR3 extends over 17 amino acids. V was clipped by 0 bases and J by 1 base; unmatched bases: 8. The germline V gene encodes CDR1 SGDLS and CDR2 YYNGEE. The CDR3 loop is CASSVEGGISRTDTQYF. Here the CDR3 DNA reads TGTGCCAGCAGCGTAGAGGGAGGGATTAGTCGCACAGATACGCAGTATTTT.

Concerning this clonotype: A read error is likely here: a far larger clone is one base away. The V gene is TRBV7-9, the J gene TRBJ1-5; D uncertain. The CDR3 is made up of 15 amino acids. The ends were cut back, 2 bases at V and 6 bases at J, with 14 bases in the middle. Germline V gene lookup returns CDR1 SEHNR and CDR2 FQNEAQ (reference sequence). CDR3: CASSLLGGLSQPQHF. Written as DNA, the CDR3 is TGTGCCAGCAGCTTATTAGGCGGTTTGAGTCAGCCCCAGCATTTT.